The following is a TCR beta chain sequence with its context. This CDR3 contains 16 residues. V was shortened by 3 bases and J by 4 bases, with 19 bases between the two germline ends. CDR1 MNHNS and CDR2 SASEGT come from the germline V gene. The data belong to a study of control samples from healthy donors and cancer patients. TCRdb keeps only in-frame clones here, not all; method: immunoSEQ multiplex PCR. This table has 95,000 to 100,000 clones, roughly 82% appearing once. This chain joins TRBV6-1 and TRBJ2-7; D possibly corresponds to TRBD1 (5 bases). The sequenced material came from blood. The clonotype originates from a man in his sixties in good health. The CDR3 DNA follows: TGTGCCAGCAGTGATTGGAACAGGCGCCGAACGTACGAGCAGTACTTC. This encodes CASSDWNRRRTYEQYF.